A single sample is the source of the 29 T cell receptor beta chains below, sequenced in a study of control samples from healthy donors and cancer patients. The repertoire was sequenced with immunoSEQ multiplex PCR; TCRdb's copy has only in-frame clones and lacks some. The data show 150,000 to 200,000 clones, around 89% seen once. What was sequenced was blood. These receptors came from a woman between 50 and 59 years old in good health.

The chain employs TRBV5-5 and TRBJ1-6; maybe TRBD1 (5 bases). Germline V CDR1 and CDR2: SGHKS, YYEKEE (reference sequence). This CDR3 is built from 16 residues. V was trimmed by 0 bases and J by 7 bases, leaving 14 bases between them. The DNA of the CDR3 is TGTGCCAGCAGCTTGGGGGGGAGAGGCTTAAATTCACCCCTCCACTTT. Translated, it gives CASSLGGRGLNSPLHF.

The chain joins TRBV28 to TRBJ2-1; D call uncertain. This CDR3 has 15 residues. Trimming stripped 7 bases from V and 9 bases from J, with 22 bases between. From germline, CDR1 is MDHEN and CDR2 SYDVKM. CDR3 sequence (DNA): TGTGCCAGCATTTCAAGCGTTCTCCGGGTAGGTGAGCAGTTCTTC. Protein product: CASISSVLRVGEQFF.

The chain links TRBV12-3 or TRBV12-4 to TRBJ1-1; tentatively, D is TRBD1 (5 bases). The CDR3 is 11 residues long. Trimming removed 1 base at V and 10 bases at J, with 7 bases between. CDR3 protein: CASSLDRRAFF. The CDR3 coding sequence is TGTGCCAGCAGTTTAGACAGGCGAGCTTTCTTT.

V and J are TRBV5-1 and TRBJ2-5; D gene ambiguous. CDR3 length equals 14 residues. Germline CDR1 SGHRS, CDR2 YFSETQ. Trimming removed 5 bases from V and 0 bases from J, with 11 bases in between. CDR3 nucleotide sequence: TGCGCCAGCAGTCCCAAGGGTAACCAAGAGACCCAGTACTTC. Translating it yields CASSPKGNQETQYF.

The chain combines TRBV5-4 with TRBJ1-2; tentatively, D is TRBD1 (6 bases). This CDR3 comprises 16 residues. Germline CDR1 and CDR2: SGHNT and YYREEE (reference sequence). V gave up 3 bases and J gave up 2 bases, with 17 bases separating them. CDR3 loop: CASSSGAAAVNYGYTF. As DNA, the CDR3 is TGTGCCAGCAGCTCAGGGGCGGCAGCTGTGAACTATGGCTACACCTTC. The full variable domain, completed using reference TRBV5-4 and TRBJ1-2, is ETGVTQSPTHLIKTRGQQVTLRCSSQSGHNTVSWYQQALGQGPQFIFQYYREEENGRGNFPPRFSGLQFPNYSSELNVNALELDDSALYLCASSSGAAAVNYGYTFGSGTRLTVV.

This clone was seen more than once but under ten times. The chain combines TRBV7-9 with TRBJ2-7; D ambiguous. The V gene lost 5 bases and the J gene lost 2 bases, with 13 bases spanning the gap. The CDR3 contains 14 residues. CDR1 and CDR2 (germline): SEHNR, FQNEAQ (reference sequence). The DNA for the CDR3 is TGTGCCAGCAGCCCGGGCAGAGCAACCTACGAGCAGTACTTC. This codes for CASSPGRATYEQYF.

Here the CDR3 reads CATSPSGDVMNAFF. In DNA form, the CDR3 reads TGTGCCACCAGTCCCTCGGGGGACGTGATGAATGCTTTCTTT. The chain couples TRBV24-1 to TRBJ1-1; D may be TRBD1 (5 bases). V was shortened by 6 bases and J by 11 bases, with 21 bases between the two germline ends. This CDR3 contains 14 residues. The germline gives CDR1 KGHDR, CDR2 SFDVKD.

The chain couples TRBV5-4 to TRBJ2-7, with TRBD1 matching 9 bases. The germline CDR1 and CDR2 sequences are SGHNT and YYREEE (reference sequence). The CDR3 sequence is 15 residues long. Trimming at V came to 4 bases and at J to 0 bases, leaving 5 bases not matched to a gene. The CDR3 DNA reads as TGTGCCAGCAGCCCGAAACAGGGGGCCTCCTACGAGCAGTACTTC. Encoded protein: CASSPKQGASYEQYF.

The chain combines TRBV28 with TRBJ2-4, with D hard to call. V was clipped by 6 bases and J by 5 bases, with 11 bases between them. The CDR3 covers 13 residues. Germline lookup yields CDR1 MDHEN and CDR2 SYDVKM. CDR3 in amino acids: CASSRADENIQYF. Written as DNA, the CDR3 is TGTGCCAGCAGCCGTGCCGACGAAAACATTCAGTACTTC. The variable domain in full, completed from reference TRBV28 and TRBJ2-4, reads DVKVTQSSRYLVKRTGEKVFLECVQDMDHENMFWYRQDPGLGLRLIYFSYDVKMKEKGDIPEGYSVSREKKERFSLILESASTNQTSMYLCASSRADENIQYFGAGTRLSVL.

This chain links TRBV6-6 with TRBJ1-5, with D possibly TRBD1 on 5 matching bases. Germline V gene data show CDR1 as MNHNY and CDR2 as SVGAGI (reference sequence). Trimming took off 8 bases at V and 0 bases at J, with 14 bases between the two ends. This CDR3 has 15 amino acids. This chain's CDR3 is CASATDLYSNQPQHF. The DNA of the CDR3 is TGTGCCAGCGCGACAGATCTCTATAGCAATCAGCCCCAGCATTTT.

The chain links TRBV6-5 to TRBJ2-1, with D tentatively TRBD2 (5 bases). CDR1 is MNHEY, CDR2 SVGAGI, per germline. V gave up 0 bases and J gave up 8 bases, with 11 bases separating them. The CDR3 is made up of 14 amino acids. CDR3 nucleotides: TGTGCCAGCAGTTACTCGATTCTAGCCGATGAGCAGTTCTTC. Protein: CASSYSILADEQFF.

V is TRBV6-5 and J is TRBJ1-2; the match to TRBD1 covers 10 bases. The trim removed 5 bases at V and 5 bases at J, leaving 8 bases unmatched. Per germline, CDR1 MNHEY and CDR2 SVGAGI. This CDR3 region has 15 residues. The CDR3 DNA reads as TGTGCCAGCAGTCCGACCGGACAGGGGGTATATGGCTACACCTTC. Protein product: CASSPTGQGVYGYTF.

To note about this clone: This CDR3 is also generated by other DNA sequences in the sample. V usage is TRBV9 and J usage is TRBJ1-5; D ambiguous. Germline V lookup: CDR1 SGDLS, CDR2 YYNGEE. CDR3 length: 14 amino acids. Trimming removed 0 bases at V and 1 base at J, with 5 bases between. DNA of the CDR3: TGTGCCAGCAGCGTAGAAGGGAGCAATCAGCCCCAGCATTTT. Its translation is CASSVEGSNQPQHF.

The CDR3 nucleotides read TGTGCCACCAGTCGGGAAGGGGATGGCTACACCTTC. Translated: CATSREGDGYTF. V gene TRBV24-1 combines with J gene TRBJ1-2, with D possibly matching TRBD1 (5 bases). The germline V gene encodes CDR1 KGHDR and CDR2 SFDVKD. V was cut by 6 bases and J by 6 bases, with 10 bases left in between. The CDR3 covers 12 residues.

V and J are TRBV28 and TRBJ1-4, with a tentative D call TRBD1 (5 bases). Germline CDR1 reads MDHEN; CDR2 reads SYDVKM. Trimming shortened V by 4 bases and J by 0 bases, and 15 bases separated the two germline ends. The CDR3 has 17 residues. The CDR3 reads CASSWAAGTPTNEKLFF. The CDR3, as DNA: TGTGCCAGCAGTTGGGCTGCGGGGACTCCAACTAATGAAAAACTGTTTTTT.

This chain uses TRBV4-1 with TRBJ1-5, with D possibly being TRBD1 (5 bases). V gave up 1 base and J gave up 2 bases, with 12 bases separating them. The germline V gene encodes CDR1 MGHRA and CDR2 YSYEKL. CDR3 length: 16 residues. In DNA, the CDR3 is TGCGCCAGCAGCCAAGGGGGGGTAGGGGGCAATCAGCCCCAGCATTTT. This gives the protein CASSQGGVGGNQPQHF.

This chain joins TRBV28 and TRBJ1-2; the match to TRBD1 covers 7 bases. This CDR3 has 14 amino acids. The junction had 13 bases not matched to a gene; V was cut back by 6 bases and J by 9 bases. Germline lookup yields CDR1 MDHEN and CDR2 SYDVKM. In DNA form, the CDR3 reads TGTGCCAGCAGCCTGGCCGGACAGGAAAAAAGCTACACCTTC. Its translation is CASSLAGQEKSYTF.

This chain connects TRBV30 to TRBJ2-1, with 7 bases that match TRBD2. Trimming at V came to 1 base and at J to 7 bases, leaving 10 bases not matched to a gene. This CDR3 has 15 amino acids. CDR1 and CDR2 (germline): GTSNPN, SVGIG (reference sequence). CDR3 nucleotides: TGTGCCTGGAGTGGAGGACTAGGGCTGGAAAATGAGCAGTTCTTC. It encodes CAWSGGLGLENEQFF.

A remark on this clone: At the DNA level, this CDR3 is encoded by other sequences in the same sample as well. The J gene is TRBJ2-2, the V gene TRBV4-2; possibly TRBD1 or TRBD2 for D (7 bases each). Germline CDR1 and CDR2: LGHNA and YNFKEQ. With 1 base removed from V and 7 bases from J, the gap between germline ends came to 16 bases. The CDR3 covers 16 residues. The CDR3, as DNA: TGTGCCAGCAGCCAAGGACTAGCAGGGGGGCTCGGGGAGCTGTTTTTT. Translated, it gives CASSQGLAGGLGELFF.

This clone has a handful of counts. This chain connects TRBV7-3 to TRBJ1-5; D not resolved. Trimming shortened V by 5 bases and J by 6 bases, and 14 bases separated the two germline ends. The CDR3 is 14 amino acids. Germline CDR1 SGHTA, CDR2 FQGTGA. Written as DNA, the CDR3 is TGTGCCAGCAGCCTGGAAGCCCGTGGTCAGCCCCAGCATTTT. Its translation is CASSLEARGQPQHF.

V usage is TRBV18 and J usage is TRBJ2-3; 9 bases line up with TRBD2. The CDR3 length is 17 residues. Per germline, CDR1 KGHSH and CDR2 LQKENI. V lost 3 bases and J lost 2; bases outside the gene matches: 9. For the CDR3, the DNA is TGTGCCAGCTCACCCCAACGGACTAGCGCCTACACAGATACGCAGTATTTT. This codes for CASSPQRTSAYTDTQYF.

This clone has only one observation. This sequence joins TRBV19 and TRBJ1-4; TRBD1 might be the D (5 bases). This CDR3 spans 14 amino acids. The V end was cut by 2 bases, the J end by 5 bases, with 9 bases between. CDR1 is LNHDA, CDR2 SQIVND, per germline (reference sequence). CDR3 nucleotides: TGTGCCAGTAGTATAAGAGGGGCCAATGAAAAACTGTTTTTT. Encoded protein: CASSIRGANEKLFF.

The CDR3 DNA is TGTGCCAGCAGCCAAGTTCTCGAGCAGTACTTC. Translating gives CASSQVLEQYF. The chain links TRBV3-1 (or the pseudogene TRBV3-2) to TRBJ2-7; D is uncertain. The germline V gene has CDR1 LGHDT and CDR2 YNNKEL (reference sequence). There are 11 residues in the CDR3. V was shortened by 1 base and J by 6 bases, with 4 bases between the two germline ends.

V is TRBV6-5 and J is TRBJ2-5; 7 bases align to TRBD2. Germline CDR1 reads MNHEY; CDR2 reads SVGAGI. CDR3 length: 13 amino acids. V lost 6 bases, J lost 8 bases, and 9 bases stayed unmatched. Here the CDR3 DNA reads TGTGCCAGCAGCTCGACCGGGGGGTTCACCCAGTACTTC. Its translation: CASSSTGGFTQYF.

V and J are TRBV4-3 and TRBJ2-3, with D uncertain. Germline CDR1 is LGHNA and CDR2 is YSLEER. CDR3 size: 15 residues. V dropped 0 bases and J dropped 4 bases, with 11 bases sitting between them. The CDR3: CASSQESRASDTQYF. Here the CDR3 DNA reads TGCGCCAGCAGCCAAGAATCCCGGGCCTCAGATACGCAGTATTTT.

This clone has a single count. This sequence joins TRBV9 and TRBJ2-3; unclear D gene. The CDR3 is made up of 14 amino acids. Germline V gives CDR1 SGDLS, CDR2 YYNGEE. V lost 2 bases, J lost 1 base, and 8 bases lay in between. Here the CDR3 DNA reads TGTGCCAGCAGCGTTCAGTGGGGCACAGATACGCAGTATTTT. Translation: CASSVQWGTDTQYF.

J is TRBJ2-7 and V is TRBV28, with 10 bases fitting TRBD1. CDR3 length: 15 residues. The germline V gene has CDR1 MDHEN and CDR2 SYDVKM. V shed 4 bases and J 5 bases; nucleotides not matched to a gene: 8. CDR3 protein: CASSSSGQGSHEQYF. In DNA, the CDR3 is TGTGCCAGCAGTTCCTCGGGACAGGGGAGCCACGAGCAGTACTTC.

This chain uses TRBV7-8 with TRBJ2-1; TRBD2 agrees at 10 bases. J lost 9 bases, V lost 3 bases, and 5 bases had no gene match. This CDR3 region has 14 residues. CDR1 SGHVS and CDR2 FQNEAQ come from the germline V gene. CDR3 sequence (DNA): TGTGCCAGCAGCTTGCTAGCGGGAGAATTTGAGCAGTTCTTC. Translation: CASSLLAGEFEQFF. The whole variable domain, filled in from reference TRBV7-8 and TRBJ2-1, reads GAGVSQSPRYKVAKRGQDVALRCDPISGHVSLFWYQQALGQGPEFLTYFQNEAQLDKSGLPSDRFFAERPEGSVSTLKIQRTQQEDSAVYLCASSLLAGEFEQFFGPGTRLTVL.

The CDR3 loop is CASSPVGRPDNEQFF. The CDR3, as DNA: TGTGCCAGCAGCCCCGTAGGCAGGCCGGACAATGAGCAGTTCTTC. This chain connects TRBV9 to TRBJ2-1; D gene ambiguous. Trimming cost V 4 bases and J 5 bases, with 16 bases left between them. This CDR3 is built from 15 residues. Per the germline V gene, CDR1 is SGDLS and CDR2 is YYNGEE.